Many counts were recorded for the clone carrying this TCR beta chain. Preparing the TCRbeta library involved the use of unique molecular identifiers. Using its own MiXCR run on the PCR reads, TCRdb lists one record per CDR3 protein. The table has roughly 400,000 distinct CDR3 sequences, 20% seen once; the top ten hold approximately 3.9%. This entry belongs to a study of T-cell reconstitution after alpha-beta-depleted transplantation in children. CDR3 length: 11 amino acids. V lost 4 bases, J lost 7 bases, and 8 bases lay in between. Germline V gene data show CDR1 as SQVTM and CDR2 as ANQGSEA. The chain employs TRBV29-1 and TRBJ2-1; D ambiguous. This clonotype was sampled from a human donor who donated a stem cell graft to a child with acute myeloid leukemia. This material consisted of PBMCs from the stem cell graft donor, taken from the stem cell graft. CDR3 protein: CSVGIANEQFF. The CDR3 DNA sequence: TGCAGCGTTGGAATAGCTAATGAGCAGTTCTTC.